This TCR beta chain was identified during a study of Tregs in tolerant kidney transplant recipients. The nonmyeloablative bone marrow transplants came from related graft donors, with transient mixed chimerism. This CDR3 has 14 residues. The V and J ends lost 6 bases and 3 bases respectively, with 12 bases between them. CDR1 is MNHEY and CDR2 is SMNVEV in the germline V gene (reference sequence). The assay was immunoSEQ multiplex PCR, and TCRdb's table has in-frame clones only and misses some. Of roughly 86,000 clones in the sample, under 95% were seen once. This clone was found once. The antigen remains unidentified. Study observations and caveats: Nucleotide sequences could not be compared across some patients' samples due to primer changes. In tolerant patients, donor-specific Tregs outgrew total Tregs, suggesting antigen-driven expansion.

This receptor was taken from a human patient who received a combined kidney and bone marrow transplant. The graft donor may have given rise to some T cells. The specimen was CD4+ T cells from blood (PBMCs), collected 12 months after the transplant. The V and J genes are TRBV27 and TRBJ1-3; unclear D gene. CDR3 amino acids: CASSPNGGGNTIYF. The CDR3, as DNA: TGTGCCAGCAGCCCAAATGGAGGTGGAAACACCATATATTTT.